These T cell receptor beta chains were read from a single sample in a study of shared clonotypes between healthy human individuals. Repertoires were generated with immunoSEQ multiplex PCR, while TCRdb's copy carries only in-frame clones and drops some. The sample shows 2 million to 2.5 million clones, 85% to 95% of them seen only once. Specimen: naive CD4+ T cells from PBMCs. The receptor set was obtained from a man aged 18 to 29 in good health. Some clones in this sample may be carry-over from other donors' samples. Each CDR3 is given with its conserved first and last residue. A D gene is named only where the DNA matches it firmly. Size tells how often a clone was seen (once, few, many) or the class of an expanded clone, and some rows leave it out.

>TRBJ2-2|NA|TRBV5-1|NA
CASSPLAAGVTGELFF
TGCGCCAGCAGCCCGCTAGCGGCAGGGGTCACCGGGGAGCTGTTTTTT
>TRBJ1-2|NA|TRBV20-1|NA
CRLGGNYGYTF
TGCAGGCTTGGCGGTAACTATGGCTACACCTTC
>TRBJ2-1|TRBD1|TRBV29-1|NA
CSALRTGDDEQFF
TGCAGCGCACTAAGGACAGGGGATGATGAGCAGTTCTTC
>TRBJ1-5|NA|TRBV7-2|NA
CASSLKGSRNQPQHF
TGTGCCAGCAGCCTAAAAGGGTCGCGGAATCAGCCCCAGCATTTT
>TRBJ1-6|NA|TRBV10-3|NA
CAIRGDPNSPLHF
TGTGCCATCAGGGGGGACCCCAATTCACCCCTCCACTTT
>TRBJ2-1|NA|TRBV18|NA
CASSQITSGSYNEQFF
TGTGCCAGCTCACAAATTACTAGTGGGTCCTACAATGAGCAGTTCTTC
>TRBJ2-3|TRBD2|TRBV6-5|NA
CASQGLAGVDTQYF
TGTGCCAGCCAAGGACTAGCGGGAGTAGATACGCAGTATTTT
>TRBJ2-7|TRBD1|TRBV7-3|once
CASSSGTGGSEQYF
TGTGCCAGCAGCTCCGGGACAGGGGGCAGCGAGCAGTACTTC
>TRBJ2-2|NA|TRBV2|NA
CASSEGQTGELFF
TGTGCCAGCAGTGAAGGGCAGACCGGGGAGCTGTTTTTT
>TRBJ2-1|NA|TRBV15|NA
CATSRDRGSYNEQFF
TGTGCCACCAGCAGAGATAGGGGTTCCTACAATGAGCAGTTCTTC
>TRBJ1-1|NA|TRBV9|few
CASSVAPQLNTEAFF
TGTGCCAGCAGCGTAGCACCGCAATTGAACACTGAAGCTTTCTTT
>TRBJ1-5|NA|TRBV7-9|few
CASSLDLLGNQPQHF
TGTGCCAGCAGCTTAGACCTCCTTGGCAATCAGCCCCAGCATTTT
>TRBJ2-5|NA|TRBV23-1|NA
CASSQRSTETQYF
TGCGCCAGCAGTCAAAGGAGTACGGAGACCCAGTACTTC
>TRBJ1-2|NA|TRBV7-3|NA
CASSLDGNYGYTF
TGTGCCAGCAGCTTAGACGGAAACTATGGCTACACCTTC
>TRBJ2-7|TRBD1|TRBV28|NA
CAITGTGGSYEQYF
TGTGCCATCACCGGGACAGGGGGCTCCTACGAGCAGTACTTC
>TRBJ1-2|NA|TRBV6-5|NA
CASSYRHPTNYGYTF
TGTGCCAGCAGTTACCGACACCCCACTAACTATGGCTACACCTTC
>TRBJ2-7|TRBD2|TRBV28|NA
CASSLWAGRASGRLSSYEQYF
TGTGCCAGCAGTTTATGGGCCGGGAGGGCTAGCGGGAGACTCAGCTCCTACGAGCAGTACTTC
>TRBJ1-1|TRBD1|TRBV7-8|NA
CASSPRTGVGAFF
TGTGCCAGCAGCCCAAGGACAGGGGTCGGAGCTTTCTTT
>TRBJ2-5|TRBD1|TRBV10-3|NA
CAISESGGQETQHF
TGTGCCATCAGTGAGTCAGGGGGCCAAGAGACCCAGCACTTC
>TRBJ1-1|TRBD1|TRBV9|NA
CASSPQPTGMNTEAFF
TGTGCCAGCAGCCCCCAACCGACAGGGATGAACACTGAAGCTTTCTTT
>TRBJ2-3|TRBD2|TRBV11-2|once
CASSLGLAGGLDTQYF
TGTGCCAGCAGCCTGGGGCTAGCGGGAGGCTTAGATACGCAGTATTTT
>TRBJ2-7|NA|TRBV7-7|NA
CASSLLWGDEQYF
TGTGCCAGCAGCTTATTATGGGGGGACGAGCAGTACTTC
>TRBJ1-5|NA|TRBV6-1|NA
CASSGTDNQPQHF
TGTGCCAGCAGTGGGACAGACAATCAGCCCCAGCATTTT
>TRBJ2-2|NA|TRBV7-3|once
CASSLFAGPNTGELFF
TGTGCCAGCAGCTTATTTGCGGGCCCGAACACCGGGGAGCTGTTTTTT
>TRBJ1-1|NA|TRBV10-3|NA
CAISESGTSSAFF
TGTGCCATCAGTGAGTCGGGGACTAGTTCAGCTTTCTTT
>TRBJ1-2|NA|TRBV28|NA
CASSFGQRIRGYTF
TGTGCCAGCAGTTTCGGTCAGCGGATTCGTGGCTACACCTTC
>TRBJ2-1|NA|TRBV18|NA
CASSRPSGTYNEQFF
TGTGCCAGCTCACGGCCCTCGGGCACCTACAATGAGCAGTTCTTC
>TRBJ1-2|NA|TRBV6-1|NA
CASSELLGTGYTF
TGTGCCAGCAGTGAGTTGTTAGGTACTGGCTACACCTTC
>TRBJ2-1|NA|TRBV27|NA
CASSPRGTYNEQFF
TGTGCCAGCAGCCCAAGGGGGACTTACAATGAGCAGTTCTTC
>TRBJ2-7|TRBD2|TRBV7-2|NA
CASSLLAGGGYEQYF
TGTGCCAGCAGCCTTCTAGCGGGAGGGGGCTACGAGCAGTACTTC
>TRBJ2-5|NA|TRBV7-9|NA
CASSERLAVARETQYF
TGTGCCAGCAGCGAACGACTGGCGGTCGCTAGAGAGACCCAGTACTTC
>TRBJ1-1|TRBD1|TRBV7-3|NA
CASSPTRVFQGGAFF
TGTGCCAGCAGCCCGACGCGGGTCTTCCAGGGGGGCGCTTTCTTT